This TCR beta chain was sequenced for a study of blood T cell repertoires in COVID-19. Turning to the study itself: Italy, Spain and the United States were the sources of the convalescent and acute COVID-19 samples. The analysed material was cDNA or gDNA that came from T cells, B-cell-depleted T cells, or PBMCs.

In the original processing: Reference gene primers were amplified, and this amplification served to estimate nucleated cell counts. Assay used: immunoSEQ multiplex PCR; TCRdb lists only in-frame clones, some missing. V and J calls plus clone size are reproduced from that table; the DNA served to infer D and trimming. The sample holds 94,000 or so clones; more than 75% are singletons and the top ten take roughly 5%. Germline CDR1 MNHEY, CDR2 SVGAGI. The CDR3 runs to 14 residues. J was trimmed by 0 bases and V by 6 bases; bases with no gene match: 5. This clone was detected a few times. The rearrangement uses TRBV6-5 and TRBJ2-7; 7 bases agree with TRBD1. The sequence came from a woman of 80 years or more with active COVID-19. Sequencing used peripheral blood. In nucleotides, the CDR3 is TGTGCCAGCAGCCTCCGGGACAGCTCCTACGAGCAGTACTTC. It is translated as CASSLRDSSYEQYF.